This passage covers 11 T cell receptor beta chains from one sample sequenced in a study of CD4 T cells in relation to SARS-CoV-2 and coronaviruses. What these receptors recognize is not known. Before the COVID-19 pandemic, during about 2010-2018, CD4+ T cells were taken from unexposed donors. The cells were cultured for over eight days before CD4+ T cells were isolated. This table comes from immunoSEQ multiplex PCR, and its TCRdb copy is limited to in-frame clones, with some not included. The sample lists about 17,000 clones; about 80% were seen once. Sequencing was done on a sample of CD4+ T cells from PBMCs, cultured in vitro. Every receptor here comes from a human donor in good health.

The chain employs TRBV6-4 and TRBJ2-5; the D gene is possibly TRBD1 (6 bases). With 0 bases removed from V and 9 bases from J, the gap between germline ends came to 11 bases. The CDR3 consists of 13 residues. The germline CDR1 and CDR2 sequences are MRHNA and SNTAGT. CDR3 nucleotide sequence: TGTGCCAGCAGTGACTCCCTAGGGGGTCCCCAGTACTTC. It encodes CASSDSLGGPQYF.

V gene TRBV27 combines with J gene TRBJ2-1, with D possibly TRBD2 on 7 matching bases. V gave up 8 bases and J gave up 2 bases, with 19 bases separating them. This CDR3 region has 16 residues. Germline V gene data show CDR1 as MNHEY and CDR2 as SMNVEV (reference sequence). CDR3: CASPKKGEGTYNEQFF. The CDR3 DNA reads as TGTGCCAGCCCGAAGAAGGGGGAGGGGACCTACAATGAGCAGTTCTTC.

V gene TRBV9 combines with J gene TRBJ2-7; 8 positions match TRBD1. J lost 5 bases, V lost 0 bases, and 4 bases had no gene match. Germline values: CDR1 SGDLS, CDR2 YYNGEE. The CDR3 extends over 14 amino acids. The CDR3 nucleotides read TGTGCCAGCAGCGTAGGACAGGGGAACGACGAGCAGTACTTC. Translated: CASSVGQGNDEQYF.

The chain uses TRBV7-8 and TRBJ2-2, with TRBD1 matching over 7 bases. V gave up 10 bases and J gave up 3 bases; unmatched junction bases: 8. CDR1 SGHVS and CDR2 FQNEAQ come from the germline V gene. The CDR3 totals 14 residues. The CDR3 coding sequence is TGTGCCACCGGGGACAGAACCTACACCGGGGAGCTGTTTTTT. This encodes CATGDRTYTGELFF. Drawing the rest from reference TRBV7-8 and TRBJ2-2, the complete variable domain is GAGVSQSPRYKVAKRGQDVALRCDPISGHVSLFWYQQALGQGPEFLTYFQNEAQLDKSGLPSDRFFAERPEGSVSTLKIQRTQQEDSAVYLCATGDRTYTGELFFGEGSRLTVL.

This chain uses TRBV27 with TRBJ2-4, with 10 positions matching TRBD2. CDR3 length equals 17 residues. V gave up 5 bases and J gave up 8 bases; unmatched junction bases: 15. Germline V gene sequence: CDR1 MNHEY, CDR2 SMNVEV (reference sequence). CDR3 in amino acids: CASSPPGLAGEADIQYF. The CDR3 bases are TGTGCCAGCAGTCCCCCAGGTCTAGCGGGAGAAGCGGACATTCAGTACTTC.

The rearrangement links TRBV25-1 to TRBJ2-2, with D perhaps TRBD1 or TRBD2 (5 bases each). This CDR3 has 17 amino acids. Trimming removed 2 bases from V and 6 bases from J, with 19 bases in between. Germline values: CDR1 MGHDK, CDR2 SYGVNS. DNA of the CDR3: TGTGCCAGCAGTGAAATCTCCCCCGGGACCTACTCCGGGGAGCTGTTTTTT. This sequence encodes CASSEISPGTYSGELFF.

This chain uses TRBV30 with TRBJ2-7; 7 nucleotides align to TRBD2. J lost 1 base, V lost 1 base, and 7 bases had no gene match. Germline CDR1 and CDR2: GTSNPN and SVGIG (reference sequence). This CDR3 has 15 residues. The CDR3 sequence: CAWSGGGGLSYEQYF. The CDR3 nucleotides are TGTGCCTGGAGTGGGGGGGGAGGGCTTTCCTACGAGCAGTACTTC.

The chain couples TRBV21-1 to TRBJ1-1. TRBV21-1 is given as a pseudogene. The CDR3 has 14 residues. The CDR3 region has the DNA TGTGCCAGCAGCAAAAAAGGAGTCTGGATTGAAGCTTTCTTT. It translates to CASSKKGVWIEAFF.

The chain has TRBV6-1 and TRBJ1-4; D uncertain. Germline assignment: CDR1 MNHNS and CDR2 SASEGT. There are 13 residues in the CDR3. The germline V and J ends were trimmed by 3 bases and 4 bases, with 6 bases remaining between them. The CDR3 DNA follows: TGTGCCAGCAGTGACAGTTTTAATGAAAAACTGTTTTTT. Its protein product is CASSDSFNEKLFF.

This rearrangement joins TRBV7-7 to TRBJ2-7, with 7 bases that match TRBD2. This CDR3 has 14 amino acids. Germline loops: CDR1 SSHAT, CDR2 FNYEAQ (reference sequence). V lost 10 bases to trimming and J lost 1 base; unmatched junction nucleotides: 10. The chain's CDR3 is CATWGGGSSYEQYF. The DNA for the CDR3 is TGTGCCACCTGGGGGGGTGGGAGTTCCTACGAGCAGTACTTC. Based on the CDR3 plus reference TRBV7-7 and TRBJ2-7, the full variable domain is GAGVSQSPRYKVTKRGQDVTLRCDPISSHATLYWYQQALGQGPEFLTYFNYEAQPDKSGLPSDRFSAERPEGSISTLTIQRTEQRDSAMYRCATWGGGSSYEQYFGPGTRLTVT.

The rearrangement uses TRBV12-2 and TRBJ1-1; TRBD1 is taken as the D call from the table, unchecked against the DNA. TRBV12-2 counts as a pseudogene. This CDR3 contains 15 residues. In nucleotides, the CDR3 is TGTGCAAGTCGCCCGACGGGCAGGGTGTTCACTGAAGCTTTCTTT. Amino acid sequence: CASRPTGRVFTEAFF.